The present T cell receptor (beta chain) was sequenced within a study of regulatory T cells in long-lasting Graves disease (dated by TCRdb to about 2021). At the level of the whole study: Antithyroid drugs had been taken for less than 3 months by newly diagnosed Graves' disease patients. Persistent Graves' disease patients were compared with newly diagnosed Graves' disease patients by peripheral blood TCR sequencing and RNA sequencing. The study was registered as a clinical trial and conducted in China. A total of roughly 35 samples were covered by TCR sequencing, comprising some 13 persistent and 20 newly diagnosed Graves' disease patients.

Worth noting for this clonotype: It has no known antigen specificity. No much larger clone is present one base from it, and per-base qualities are unavailable.

Trimmed from V: 2 bases; trimmed from J: 4 bases; junction bases lacking a gene match: 6. From cysteine to phenylalanine, the CDR3 is 15 amino acids long. The DNA shown is the 45-base CDR3, in frame from base 1. From the germline V gene, CDR1 is MRHNA and CDR2 is SNTAGT. According to the study, the label for this sample's time point signals: newly diagnosed GD, antithyroid drugs for less than 3 months. For both TCR sequencing and RNA sequencing, RNA was extracted from PBMCs using TRIzol. Graves' disease was diagnosed according to American Thyroid Association guidelines. Patients for the study were recruited at an endocrinology department in Xi'an, China. Each patient gave 9 to 10 milliliters of peripheral blood, collected in an EDTA anticoagulant tube. Ficoll Paque Plus density gradient separation was used to isolate PBMCs, and no additional T cell sorting was done. An Agilent 2100 Bioanalyzer and agarose gel were used to assess RNA quality, and a NanoDrop 2000 was used to measure RNA concentration.

The library was produced with multiplex PCR. TCRdb shows the sequencer as Illumina HiSeq 4000. To build TCR beta libraries, CDR3 regions were amplified by Arm-PCR using iRepertoire HTBI primers. PCR products were gel purified before sequencing. The original pipeline was this. Gene usage analysis of CDR3 amino acid clonotypes relied on the roughly 60 TRBV and around 14 TRBJ segments identified across samples. COPE and FqMerger were used to merge filtered high-quality paired reads into contigs. BLAST was used to align contigs to IMGT TRBV, TRBD and TRBJ reference genes, with CDR3 defined following IMGT. Highly expanded clones were defined as clonotypes with a frequency above 0.1%. Shannon entropy served as the measure of repertoire diversity, while the Gini coefficient captured V-J evenness. A clonotype was considered public if more than one individual shared it. TCRdb reanalyzed the raw reads on its own, using fastp at Q25 for trimming and MiXCR for clone calling, and kept in-frame beta chains. For every CDR3 protein sequence, its rows merge into one entry that carries the most common genes and DNA. Clone size and V and J calls follow TCRdb, not the original study. Recorded for this sample are some 500,000 distinct CDR3 sequences; roughly 14% of them occurred a single time. More than 8.5% of the sample rests with the top ten.

General study outcomes and caveats: As a limitation, the authors acknowledged that the small sample size may reduce accuracy. Only the TCR beta chain was sequenced and analyzed. Persistent disease showed preferential use of TRBV28, TRBJ1-2 and TRBJ2-5, whereas newly diagnosed disease favored TRBV20-1 and TRBJ2-1. Compared with newly diagnosed patients, persistent Graves' disease patients had lower TCR Shannon entropy and fewer highly expanded clones, which suggests clonal expansion. A larger number of public clonotypes was shared among persistent patients (approximately 2,500) than among newly diagnosed patients (roughly 1,000). The study examined only peripheral blood because the primary lesion, thyroid tissue, could not be accessed.

These data were likewise used in another study, on T cells in Graves' hyperthyroidism and ophthalmopathy. As that second paper reports: A patient counted as having stable Graves' hyperthyroidism if no progression to ophthalmopathy occurred over 18 months of follow-up. Hyperthyroidism patients were newly diagnosed, had a disease duration of under 2 months, and were aged 18 to 65 years. Any patient with an uncontrolled infection, another autoimmune disease, pregnancy or lactation was excluded. Diagnoses were based on clinical symptoms, serum thyroxine and TRAb, thyroid ultrasound and orbital computed tomography. For the first round of RT-PCR on the TCR CDR3, the HTBI primer set was used together with the Qiagen OneStep RT-PCR kit. Most expanded thyroid clonotypes (frequency above 0.001) were also detected in blood, suggesting blood repertoires may reflect thyroid immune responses. A 13 V-J signature model separated ophthalmopathy from stable hyperthyroidism, with just over 85% sensitivity and roughly 82% specificity in cross-validation and 80%/75% in testing. In validation, the model predicted progression to ophthalmopathy with 65% to 71% sensitivity and about 73% specificity, a median of approximately 6.7 months before onset. To identify distinguishing TCR V-J signatures, a discovery cohort of 100 or so patients was used, comprising some 45 with Graves' ophthalmopathy and some 57 with stable Graves' hyperthyroidism. An independent validation cohort of some 18 hyperthyroidism patients and about 16 patients who later progressed to ophthalmopathy tested prospective prediction of ophthalmopathy. For training and testing, the 95 to 100 patients in the discovery cohort were randomly divided in a 7:3 ratio. In addition, the study compared T-cell repertoires in thyroid tissue and in blood from six Graves' hyperthyroidism patients. Once sampling was done, hyperthyroidism patients were given methimazole at a starting dose of 30 mg daily, whereas ophthalmopathy patients were given high-dose intravenous methylprednisolone. Libraries were constructed in a second round of multiplex PCR, after which size selection and purification were carried out. The libraries were sequenced on an Illumina HiSeq2000 using paired-end 100 bp reads. SOAPnuke was used to process the raw data, throwing out any read that contained adapters or uncalled bases, had a mean Phred below 15, or lacked an exact constant-primer or identifier match. High-quality paired reads were merged with COPE v1.2.5, and unique nucleotide sequences were defined as clonotypes. Clonotypes were aligned to IMGT TRBV, TRBD and TRBJ reference segments using MiTCR v1.1. Analysis was restricted to V-J combinations with a frequency above 0.0001, which covered about 99% of repertoires. A TCS score was defined as the ratio of F50 (clonal expansion) to E x V (chaos), with BLOSUM62-based TCRdist applied between CDR3 peptides within each V-J. Welch's t-statistics and random forest reduced 514 V-J features to roughly 13, which were used in a naive Bayes classifier (R e1071). Sample size was not statistically predetermined, and blinding of investigators to group allocation was not performed. According to the paper, TCR Vbeta CDR3 sequencing was carried out on approximately 140 peripheral blood samples, which came from approximately 43 ophthalmopathy, fewer than 80 hyperthyroidism and about 17 progressor patients.

The chain joins TRBV6-4 to TRBJ2-3; the central 7 bases match TRBD2. This receptor was taken from a man aged 25-40 years with Graves disease. Donor details come from another sample of the same person, matched by shared clones. The material sequenced was peripheral blood mononuclear cells (PBMCs), taken at new diagnosis, from a patient treated with antithyroid drugs. The CDR3 amino acid sequence is: CASSDRASGADTQYF. The nucleotides are TGTGCCAGCAGTGACAGGGCTAGCGGTGCAGATACGCAGTATTTT.